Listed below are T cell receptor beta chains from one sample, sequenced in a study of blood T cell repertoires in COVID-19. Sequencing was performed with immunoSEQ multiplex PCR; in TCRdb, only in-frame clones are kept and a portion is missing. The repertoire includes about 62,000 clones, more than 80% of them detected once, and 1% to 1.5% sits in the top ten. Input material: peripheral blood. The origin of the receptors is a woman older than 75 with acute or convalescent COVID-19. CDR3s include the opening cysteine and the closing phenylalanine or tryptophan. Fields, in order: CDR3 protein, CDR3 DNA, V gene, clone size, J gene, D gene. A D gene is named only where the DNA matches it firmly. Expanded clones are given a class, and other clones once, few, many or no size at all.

CDR3 protein: CAWSFFQGQINSPLHF; CDR3 DNA: TGTGCCTGGAGTTTTTTCCAGGGACAGATTAATTCACCCCTCCACTTT; V gene: TRBV30; clone size: -; J gene: TRBJ1-6; D gene: TRBD1
CDR3 protein: CATSGQGGAGELFF; CDR3 DNA: TGTGCCACCAGTGGACAGGGGGGAGCCGGGGAGCTGTTTTTT; V gene: TRBV24-1; clone size: -; J gene: TRBJ2-2; D gene: TRBD1
CDR3 protein: CASSLQISPLHF; CDR3 DNA: TGTGCCAGCAGTTTACAGATTTCACCCCTCCACTTT; V gene: TRBV28; clone size: -; J gene: TRBJ1-6; D gene: -
CDR3 protein: CASSTQGRLFF; CDR3 DNA: TGTGCCAGCAGCACACAGGGGCGACTGTTTTTT; V gene: TRBV7-9; clone size: -; J gene: TRBJ1-4; D gene: TRBD1
CDR3 protein: CASTRRENTEAFF; CDR3 DNA: TGTGCCAGTACCCGGCGGGAGAACACTGAAGCTTTCTTT; V gene: TRBV19; clone size: -; J gene: TRBJ1-1; D gene: -
CDR3 protein: CASRLDNSGDGNTIYF; CDR3 DNA: TGTGCAAGTCGCTTAGACAACAGCGGGGACGGAAACACCATATATTTT; V gene: TRBV12-2; clone size: -; J gene: TRBJ1-3; D gene: -
CDR3 protein: CASSPRTSGFSYEQYF; CDR3 DNA: TGTGCCAGCAGCCCTCGGACTAGCGGCTTTTCCTACGAGCAGTACTTC; V gene: TRBV14; clone size: few; J gene: TRBJ2-7; D gene: TRBD2
CDR3 protein: CASSRGQGAHEQYF; CDR3 DNA: TGCGCCAGCAGCCGGGGACAGGGGGCTCACGAGCAGTACTTC; V gene: TRBV5-1; clone size: -; J gene: TRBJ2-7; D gene: TRBD1
CDR3 protein: CASSWQSYNSPLHF; CDR3 DNA: TGTGCCAGCAGTTGGCAGTCCTATAATTCACCCCTCCACTTT; V gene: TRBV27; clone size: -; J gene: TRBJ1-6; D gene: -
CDR3 protein: CASSRRGEKLFF; CDR3 DNA: TGTGCCAGCAGCCGAAGAGGAGAAAAACTGTTTTTT; V gene: TRBV11-2; clone size: -; J gene: TRBJ1-4; D gene: -
CDR3 protein: CASSLAGQTSGNTIYF; CDR3 DNA: TGTGCCAGCAGCTTGGCGGGGCAAACCTCTGGAAACACCATATATTTT; V gene: TRBV7-9; clone size: -; J gene: TRBJ1-3; D gene: -
CDR3 protein: CASSLDSKNIQYF; CDR3 DNA: TGCGCCAGCAGCTTGGACAGCAAAAACATTCAGTACTTC; V gene: TRBV5-1; clone size: -; J gene: TRBJ2-4; D gene: -
CDR3 protein: CASRMDLGITSTDTQYF; CDR3 DNA: TGTGCCAGCAGGATGGACTTAGGGATCACTAGCACAGATACGCAGTATTTT; V gene: TRBV5-4; clone size: -; J gene: TRBJ2-3; D gene: -
CDR3 protein: CASTQGGGDPGELFF; CDR3 DNA: TGTGCCAGCACACAGGGGGGGGGCGACCCCGGGGAGCTGTTTTTT; V gene: TRBV6-5; clone size: -; J gene: TRBJ2-2; D gene: -
CDR3 protein: CASNTNTGELFF; CDR3 DNA: TGTGCCAGCAACACAAACACCGGGGAGCTGTTTTTT; V gene: TRBV28; clone size: -; J gene: TRBJ2-2; D gene: -
CDR3 protein: CASSYGRGSSYEQYF; CDR3 DNA: TGTGCCAGCAGTTACGGCAGGGGGTCCTCCTACGAGCAGTACTTC; V gene: TRBV6-5; clone size: -; J gene: TRBJ2-7; D gene: TRBD1
CDR3 protein: CASSFSGTGLYEQYF; CDR3 DNA: TGTGCCAGCAGCTTCTCCGGGACAGGGTTATACGAGCAGTACTTC; V gene: TRBV7-6; clone size: -; J gene: TRBJ2-7; D gene: TRBD1
CDR3 protein: CASSSLTGASTEAFF; CDR3 DNA: TGTGCCAGCAGTTCTCTTACAGGGGCGAGCACTGAAGCTTTCTTT; V gene: TRBV27; clone size: -; J gene: TRBJ1-1; D gene: TRBD1
CDR3 protein: CAISETDRSLEKLFF; CDR3 DNA: TGTGCCATCAGTGAGACGGACAGGAGCCTTGAAAAACTGTTTTTT; V gene: TRBV10-3; clone size: -; J gene: TRBJ1-4; D gene: TRBD1
CDR3 protein: CASSVGTGEGYTF; CDR3 DNA: TGCGCCAGCAGCGTCGGGACAGGGGAAGGCTACACCTTC; V gene: TRBV5-1; clone size: -; J gene: TRBJ1-2; D gene: TRBD1
CDR3 protein: CAISVGPDRDHNEQFF; CDR3 DNA: TGTGCCATCAGTGTAGGCCCCGACAGGGACCACAATGAGCAGTTCTTC; V gene: TRBV10-3; clone size: -; J gene: TRBJ2-1; D gene: TRBD1
CDR3 protein: CASSVGLAGSNEQFF; CDR3 DNA: TGTGCCAGCAGCGTAGGGCTAGCGGGGAGTAATGAGCAGTTCTTC; V gene: TRBV9; clone size: few; J gene: TRBJ2-1; D gene: TRBD2
CDR3 protein: CASSEEGGRAADTQYF; CDR3 DNA: TGCGCCAGCAGTGAGGAGGGCGGGAGGGCCGCAGATACGCAGTATTTT; V gene: TRBV10-1; clone size: -; J gene: TRBJ2-3; D gene: TRBD2
CDR3 protein: CASSLDRGTANYEQYF; CDR3 DNA: TGCGCCAGCAGCTTGGACAGGGGGACGGCGAATTACGAGCAGTACTTC; V gene: TRBV5-1; clone size: -; J gene: TRBJ2-7; D gene: TRBD1
CDR3 protein: CASSEPGQEAFF; CDR3 DNA: TGTGCCAGCAGCGAGCCGGGACAAGAAGCTTTCTTT; V gene: TRBV9; clone size: -; J gene: TRBJ1-1; D gene: -
CDR3 protein: CASSLGGGGAYTEAFF; CDR3 DNA: TGCGCCAGCAGCTTGGGAGGAGGGGGCGCCTACACTGAAGCTTTCTTT; V gene: TRBV5-1; clone size: few; J gene: TRBJ1-1; D gene: TRBD1
CDR3 protein: CASSSPGTGKANEQFF; CDR3 DNA: TGTGCCAGCAGCTCACCCGGGACAGGGAAGGCAAATGAGCAGTTCTTC; V gene: TRBV28; clone size: -; J gene: TRBJ2-1; D gene: TRBD1
CDR3 protein: CASGRDRNTEAFF; CDR3 DNA: TGTGCCAGCGGCCGGGACAGGAACACTGAAGCTTTCTTT; V gene: TRBV2; clone size: few; J gene: TRBJ1-1; D gene: TRBD1
CDR3 protein: CASMAGHQPQHF; CDR3 DNA: TGTGCCAGCATGGCTGGCCATCAGCCCCAGCATTTT; V gene: TRBV12-3/TRBV12-4; clone size: few; J gene: TRBJ1-5; D gene: -
CDR3 protein: CASSQVSNTIYF; CDR3 DNA: TGTGCCAGCAGCCAAGTATCAAACACCATATATTTT; V gene: TRBV3-1/TRBV3-2; clone size: -; J gene: TRBJ1-3; D gene: -
CDR3 protein: CASSPPVSRGHEQFF; CDR3 DNA: TGTGCCAGCTCACCACCCGTCTCTAGGGGGCATGAGCAGTTCTTC; V gene: TRBV18; clone size: -; J gene: TRBJ2-1; D gene: TRBD1
CDR3 protein: CASSPDGHTEAFF; CDR3 DNA: TGTGCCAGCAGCCCCGATGGGCACACTGAAGCTTTCTTT; V gene: TRBV3-1/TRBV3-2; clone size: once; J gene: TRBJ1-1; D gene: -
CDR3 protein: CASSVAQGGNTIYF; CDR3 DNA: TGTGCCAGCAGCGTAGCTCAGGGGGGAAACACCATATATTTT; V gene: TRBV9; clone size: -; J gene: TRBJ1-3; D gene: -
CDR3 protein: CATEDPGQFVAQYF; CDR3 DNA: TGTGCCACCGAGGATCCGGGACAGTTCGTAGCCCAGTACTTC; V gene: TRBV15; clone size: -; J gene: TRBJ2-5; D gene: TRBD1
CDR3 protein: CASSNPGGGPLFF; CDR3 DNA: TGTGCCAGTAGTAACCCGGGCGGGGGCCCGCTGTTTTTT; V gene: TRBV19; clone size: -; J gene: TRBJ2-2; D gene: -
CDR3 protein: CASSNLGGGRPGANVLTF; CDR3 DNA: TGTGCCAGCAGCAATCTCGGGGGTGGGCGTCCTGGGGCCAACGTCCTGACTTTC; V gene: TRBV5-4; clone size: once; J gene: TRBJ2-6; D gene: -
CDR3 protein: CASSVEVAGYTDTQYF; CDR3 DNA: TGTGCCAGCAGCGTAGAGGTAGCGGGCTACACAGATACGCAGTATTTT; V gene: TRBV9; clone size: -; J gene: TRBJ2-3; D gene: TRBD2
CDR3 protein: CASSLDGRADTEAFF; CDR3 DNA: TGTGCCAGCAGCTTAGATGGCAGGGCGGACACTGAAGCTTTCTTT; V gene: TRBV7-9; clone size: once; J gene: TRBJ1-1; D gene: -
CDR3 protein: CASSQGGPSNQPQHF; CDR3 DNA: TGTGCCAGCAGCCAGGGGGGGCCAAGCAATCAGCCCCAGCATTTT; V gene: TRBV3-1/TRBV3-2; clone size: -; J gene: TRBJ1-5; D gene: -
CDR3 protein: CASSRPGGTDTQYF; CDR3 DNA: TGTGCCAGCAGCCGGCCGGGAGGCACAGATACGCAGTATTTT; V gene: TRBV7-2; clone size: -; J gene: TRBJ2-3; D gene: -
CDR3 protein: CASSEQAGGTYEQYF; CDR3 DNA: TGTGCCAGCAGTGAACAGGCAGGGGGAACCTACGAGCAGTACTTC; V gene: TRBV6-1; clone size: -; J gene: TRBJ2-7; D gene: TRBD1
CDR3 protein: CASSQDKGLVTGELFF; CDR3 DNA: TGTGCCAGCAGCCAAGATAAAGGACTAGTTACCGGGGAGCTGTTTTTT; V gene: TRBV3-1/TRBV3-2; clone size: -; J gene: TRBJ2-2; D gene: TRBD2
CDR3 protein: CASSQAFPGQGLNTIYF; CDR3 DNA: TGTGCCAGCAGCCAAGCCTTCCCGGGACAGGGATTAAACACCATATATTTT; V gene: TRBV3-1/TRBV3-2; clone size: -; J gene: TRBJ1-3; D gene: TRBD1
CDR3 protein: CASSQGRYNEQFF; CDR3 DNA: TGTGCCAGCAGCCAAGGTCGCTACAATGAGCAGTTCTTC; V gene: TRBV3-1/TRBV3-2; clone size: -; J gene: TRBJ2-1; D gene: -
CDR3 protein: CALQGQDSPLHF; CDR3 DNA: TGTGCCCTACAAGGTCAGGATTCACCCCTCCACTTT; V gene: TRBV28; clone size: once; J gene: TRBJ1-6; D gene: -
CDR3 protein: CASSLSRDTEQFF; CDR3 DNA: TGTGCCAGCAGCTTATCGCGGGATACCGAGCAGTTCTTC; V gene: TRBV7-9; clone size: -; J gene: TRBJ2-1; D gene: -
CDR3 protein: CASSQGLLAFGTQYF; CDR3 DNA: TGCGCCAGCAGCCAAGGGTTACTAGCTTTCGGGACCCAGTACTTC; V gene: TRBV4-3; clone size: -; J gene: TRBJ2-5; D gene: -
CDR3 protein: CASSQADSPQHF; CDR3 DNA: TGTGCCAGCAGCCAGGCGGACAGCCCGCAGCATTTT; V gene: TRBV3-1/TRBV3-2; clone size: -; J gene: TRBJ1-5; D gene: -
CDR3 protein: CASSYRGVGEAFF; CDR3 DNA: TGTGCCAGCAGTTACAGGGGAGTGGGTGAAGCTTTCTTT; V gene: TRBV12-3/TRBV12-4; clone size: -; J gene: TRBJ1-1; D gene: TRBD1
CDR3 protein: CTSSAPGQGASYEQYF; CDR3 DNA: TGCACCAGCAGCGCCCCGGGACAGGGGGCCTCCTACGAGCAGTACTTC; V gene: TRBV1; clone size: -; J gene: TRBJ2-7; D gene: -
CDR3 protein: CASSTLGGRGDTQYF; CDR3 DNA: TGTGCCAGCAGCACGCTAGGGGGAAGGGGAGATACGCAGTATTTT; V gene: TRBV7-2; clone size: -; J gene: TRBJ2-3; D gene: -
CDR3 protein: CASSRTGGHTGELFF; CDR3 DNA: TGTGCCAGCAGCCGAACAGGGGGCCACACCGGGGAGCTGTTTTTT; V gene: TRBV3-1/TRBV3-2; clone size: once; J gene: TRBJ2-2; D gene: TRBD1
CDR3 protein: CASSERDIEFRGYTF; CDR3 DNA: TGTGCCAGCAGTGAAAGGGACATCGAGTTCCGGGGCTACACCTTC; V gene: TRBV6-1; clone size: -; J gene: TRBJ1-2; D gene: -
CDR3 protein: CASSLGGGNTEAFF; CDR3 DNA: TGTGCCAGCAGCTTAGGCGGGGGGAACACTGAAGCTTTCTTT; V gene: TRBV11-3; clone size: once; J gene: TRBJ1-1; D gene: -
CDR3 protein: CASSLERSTEAFF; CDR3 DNA: TGCGCCAGCAGCTTGGAGAGAAGCACTGAAGCTTTCTTT; V gene: TRBV5-1; clone size: -; J gene: TRBJ1-1; D gene: -
CDR3 protein: CASSLTRQPQHF; CDR3 DNA: TGTGCCAGCAGTTTAACACGTCAGCCCCAGCATTTT; V gene: TRBV12-3/TRBV12-4; clone size: -; J gene: TRBJ1-5; D gene: -
CDR3 protein: CASSRGDSGNTIYF; CDR3 DNA: TGTGCCAGCTCACGAGGCGATTCCGGAAACACCATATATTTT; V gene: TRBV18; clone size: -; J gene: TRBJ1-3; D gene: -
CDR3 protein: CASSFPPDRGLRTGELFF; CDR3 DNA: TGTGCCAGCAGCTTCCCTCCTGACAGGGGGCTACGAACCGGGGAGCTGTTTTTT; V gene: TRBV11-2; clone size: -; J gene: TRBJ2-2; D gene: TRBD1
CDR3 protein: CASSFQGAGNTIYF; CDR3 DNA: TGCGCCAGCAGCTTCCAGGGGGCGGGGAACACCATATATTTT; V gene: TRBV5-1; clone size: -; J gene: TRBJ1-3; D gene: TRBD1
CDR3 protein: CASSEDRLEAFF; CDR3 DNA: TGTGCCAGCAGCGAAGACAGGTTAGAAGCTTTCTTT; V gene: TRBV5-4; clone size: -; J gene: TRBJ1-1; D gene: -